The 5 T cell receptor beta chains listed next were all sequenced from one sample in a study of blood T cells in healthy people across ages (dated by TCRdb to the mid-2010s). The library was made by 5' RACE. Reads for this sample came from an Illumina HiSeq 2500. A second PCR of about 7 to 12 cycles was run with a J-beta primer mix and a sample-barcoded 5' primer. The public reads were quality trimmed at Q25 with fastp and then assembled into clones with MiXCR by TCRdb, keeping productive beta chains. For every CDR3 protein sequence, its rows merge into one entry that carries the most common genes and DNA. This sample has 550,000 to 700,000 distinct CDR3 sequences in its table, and 25% to 30% of those were observed once. Together, the top ten hold approximately 17% of the sample. The material sequenced was blood. These receptors were collected from a woman aged 65 to 85 in good health.

The V gene is TRBV6-1, the J gene TRBJ1-2; D is perhaps TRBD1 (6 bases). Germline CDR1 is MNHNS and CDR2 is SASEGT. The CDR3 totals 14 residues. The ends were cut back, 10 bases at V and 3 bases at J, with 18 bases in the middle. CDR3 DNA: TGTGCCACCGTTTCGGGGGGCGCTTACTATGGCTACACCTTC. It translates to CATVSGGAYYGYTF.

This clonotype was picked up a small number of times. The chain carries TRBV12-3 or TRBV12-4 and TRBJ2-5, with 7 bases aligning to TRBD1. The DNA matches TRBJ2-7 better at its end, which makes the J call doubtful. The CDR3 is 14 residues long. CDR3 sequence: CASRNRGGLNEQYF. The DNA of the CDR3 is TGTGCCAGCAGAAACAGGGGCGGGCTCAACGAGCAGTACTTC.

V usage is TRBV12-3 or TRBV12-4 and J usage is TRBJ2-2; the match to TRBD1 covers 7 bases. The CDR3 has 15 residues. The ends lost 6 bases at V and 5 bases at J; junction bases unmatched: 9. CDR3 nucleotides: TGTGCCAGCAGGAGACAGGGCATGGGTACCGGGGAGCTGTTTTTT. Its protein is CASRRQGMGTGELFF.

This clonotype was picked up a small number of times. This chain links TRBV9 with TRBJ2-3, with 9 bases lining up with TRBD2. The V and J ends lost 0 bases and 4 bases, in that order; junction bases with no gene match: 6. The CDR3 loop spans 16 amino acids. The germline CDR1 and CDR2 sequences are SGDLS and YYNGEE. The CDR3 protein is CASSVEAGGRSDTQYF. The CDR3 DNA reads as TGTGCCAGCAGCGTAGAGGCGGGGGGGCGATCAGATACGCAGTATTTT.

A few counts support this clonotype. The genes are TRBV7-9 and TRBJ2-7; 10 nucleotides line up with TRBD1. With 5 bases clipped from V and 4 bases from J, the junction kept 8 bases outside the gene matches. This CDR3 has 15 residues. CDR1 is SEHNR, CDR2 FQNEAQ, per germline (reference sequence). The chain's CDR3 is CASSPPRTGGYEQYF. CDR3 nucleotides: TGTGCCAGCAGCCCCCCGAGGACAGGGGGGTACGAGCAGTACTTC.